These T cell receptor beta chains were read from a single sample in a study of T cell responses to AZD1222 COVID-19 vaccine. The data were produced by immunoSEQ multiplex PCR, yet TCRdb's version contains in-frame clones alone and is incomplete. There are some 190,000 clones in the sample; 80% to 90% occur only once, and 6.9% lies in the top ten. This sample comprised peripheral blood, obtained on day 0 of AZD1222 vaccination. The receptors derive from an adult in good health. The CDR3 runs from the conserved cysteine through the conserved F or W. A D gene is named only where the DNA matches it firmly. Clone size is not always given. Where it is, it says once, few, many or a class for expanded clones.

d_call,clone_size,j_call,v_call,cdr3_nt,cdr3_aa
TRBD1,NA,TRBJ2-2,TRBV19,TGTGCCAGTAGTATCCCCTGGGGAAACCGGGACAGGGGCGAGAACACCGGGGAGCTGTTTTTT,CASSIPWGNRDRGENTGELFF
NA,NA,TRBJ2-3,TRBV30,TGTGCCTGGAGTCCCACCGATACGCAGTATTTT,CAWSPTDTQYF
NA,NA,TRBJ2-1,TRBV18,TGTGCCAGCTCACCTCGAATACCCTCGACAGGGAGGAATGAGCAGTTCTTC,CASSPRIPSTGRNEQFF
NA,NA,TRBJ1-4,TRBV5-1,TGCGCCAGCAGCTTGACCGAAGCCAAGGAGAAACTGTTTTTT,CASSLTEAKEKLFF
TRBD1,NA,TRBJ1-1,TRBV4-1,TGCGCCAGCAGCCAAGGACAGGGTCGACTGAACACTGAAGCTTTCTTT,CASSQGQGRLNTEAFF
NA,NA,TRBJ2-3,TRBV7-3,TGTGCCAGCAGCTTGCAGAGGAGCACAGATACGCAGTATTTT,CASSLQRSTDTQYF
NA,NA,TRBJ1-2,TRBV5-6,TGTGCCAGCAGCTTGGATAGTACCGGGCGAACTTCTAACTATGGCTACACCTTC,CASSLDSTGRTSNYGYTF
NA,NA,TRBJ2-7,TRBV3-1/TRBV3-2,TGTGCCAGCAGCCAAGATTTCCCCCTCGCGGGGCACACGGTTCTGTACTTC,CASSQDFPLAGHTVLYF
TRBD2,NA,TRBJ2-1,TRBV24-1,TGTGCCACCAGTCTCGGGGGGGCGAATGAGCAGTTCTTC,CATSLGGANEQFF
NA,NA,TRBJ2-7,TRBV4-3,TGCGCCAGCAGCCAAGTACTAGCCTCCTCCTACGAGCAGTACTTC,CASSQVLASSYEQYF
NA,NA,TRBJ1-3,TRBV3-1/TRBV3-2,TGTGCCAGCAGCCAAGACGCGGCTAGCTCTGGAAACACCATATATTTT,CASSQDAASSGNTIYF
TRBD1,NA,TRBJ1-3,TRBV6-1,TGTGCCAGCAGTGAATCACCGGGACAGGGTTCTGGAAACACCATATATTTT,CASSESPGQGSGNTIYF
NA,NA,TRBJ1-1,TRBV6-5,TGTGCCAGCAGTTACTCGCAGGCGAACATGAACACTGAAGCTTTCTTT,CASSYSQANMNTEAFF
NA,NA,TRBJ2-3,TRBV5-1,TGCGCCAGCAGCTTGCAGGACACAGATACGCAGTATTTT,CASSLQDTDTQYF
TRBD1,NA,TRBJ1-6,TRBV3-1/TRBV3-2,TGTGCCAGCAGCCAAGAATTGTGCAGGGGGAATTCACCCCTCCACTTT,CASSQELCRGNSPLHF
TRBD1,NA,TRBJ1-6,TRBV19,TGTGCCAGTAGTCCGGACAGGGAAGGGATACATAATTCACCCCTCCACTTT,CASSPDREGIHNSPLHF
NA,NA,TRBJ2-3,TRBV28,TGTGCCAGCAGTTTCTCGACATATACGCAGTATTTT,CASSFSTYTQYF
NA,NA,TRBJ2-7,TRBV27,TGTGCCAGCAGCCCCATCGGGACACTCGACGAGCAGTACTTC,CASSPIGTLDEQYF
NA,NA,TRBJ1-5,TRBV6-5,TGTGCCAGCAGTTACCAGGAGGGGGTTCAGCCCCAGCATTTT,CASSYQEGVQPQHF
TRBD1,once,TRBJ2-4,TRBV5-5,TGTGCCAGCAGCCTATGGGGGACAGACCAAAACATTCAGTACTTC,CASSLWGTDQNIQYF
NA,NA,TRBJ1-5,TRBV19,TGTGCCAGTAGTATAATATTTAGACAGAACAGCAATCAGCCCCAGCATTTT,CASSIIFRQNSNQPQHF
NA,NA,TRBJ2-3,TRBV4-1,TGCGCCAGCAGCCAACGAACCGGCACAGATACGCAGTATTTT,CASSQRTGTDTQYF
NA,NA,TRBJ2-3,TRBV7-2,TGTGCCAGCAGCTTAGAAACAGGGTCGGGCGTGGATACGCAGTATTTT,CASSLETGSGVDTQYF
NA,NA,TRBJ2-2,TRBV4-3,TGCGCCAGCAGCCAACGACTAGAGAGCGGGGAGCTGTTTTTT,CASSQRLESGELFF
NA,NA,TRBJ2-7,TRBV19,TGTGCCAGTAGTATGGGTTTAGACACCTCCTACGAGCAGTACTTC,CASSMGLDTSYEQYF
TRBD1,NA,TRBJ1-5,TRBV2,TGTGCCAGCAGTCCGGGACAGGGGTCTCAGCCCCAGCATTTT,CASSPGQGSQPQHF
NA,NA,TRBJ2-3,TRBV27,TGTGCCAGCAGTAGAACCTCCATCACAGATACGCAGTATTTT,CASSRTSITDTQYF
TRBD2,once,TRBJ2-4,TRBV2,TGTGCCAGCAGTGAGTCGCAGCGGGGACCCCTAGCCAAAAACATTCAGTACTTC,CASSESQRGPLAKNIQYF
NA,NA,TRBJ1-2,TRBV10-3,TGTGCCATCAGTGATCCGGCCAACTACAATGGCTACACCTTC,CAISDPANYNGYTF
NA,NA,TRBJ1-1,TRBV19,TGTGCCAGTAGTATTCAGGGGATCGGCACTGAAGCTTTCTTT,CASSIQGIGTEAFF
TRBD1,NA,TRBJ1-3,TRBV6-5,TGTGCCAGCAGTCCTGAGGGACAGTCAAACACCATATATTTT,CASSPEGQSNTIYF